This T cell receptor (beta chain) was documented in a study of control samples from healthy donors and cancer patients. Assay: immunoSEQ multiplex PCR; the TCRdb copy retains only in-frame clones and omits some. The table includes approximately 100,000 clones, around nine tenths detected once. V trimming: 4 bases; J trimming: 0 bases; junction bases outside the gene matches: 18. Germline CDR1 and CDR2: LGHNT and FRNRAP. This CDR3 spans 21 amino acids. This TCR derives from a man aged 25-45 years in good health. The J gene is TRBJ2-1, the V gene TRBV12-5, with 10 bases that match TRBD2. The sample was blood. CDR3 amino acids: CASGSLGSTASGGTSYNEQFF. The CDR3 DNA follows: TGTGCTAGTGGTTCCCTAGGCTCAACTGCTAGCGGGGGAACCTCCTACAATGAGCAGTTCTTC.